A selection of T cell receptor beta chains follows, all from one sample in a study of cytomegalovirus exposure and HLA in healthy donors. This table comes from immunoSEQ multiplex PCR, and its TCRdb copy is limited to in-frame clones, with some not included. The data contain over 150,000 clones, 79% of them seen just once; the ten biggest clones take up around 1.6%. Input material: PBMCs. Receptors were obtained from a girl aged 10 to 17 in good health and CMV-seropositive. Each CDR3 is given with its conserved first and last residue. A D gene is named only where the DNA matches it firmly. Rows may omit the clone size; those that give it use once, few, many or a size class.

-	TRBJ1-1	TRBV15	-	CATSRDSYTEAFF	TGTGCCACCAGCAGAGATAGTTACACTGAAGCTTTCTTT
-	TRBJ2-7	TRBV6-1	-	CASVVGGSYEQYF	TGTGCCAGCGTGGTAGGCGGCTCCTACGAGCAGTACTTC
-	TRBJ2-4	TRBV11-2	-	CASSLGLTAKNIQYF	TGTGCCAGCAGCTTAGGACTGACAGCCAAAAACATTCAGTACTTC
-	TRBJ1-2	TRBV10-2	-	CASTQGEGRYTF	TGCGCCAGCACCCAAGGGGAGGGCAGGTACACCTTC
TRBD1	TRBJ2-1	TRBV6-1	-	CASRIGQGIYNEQFF	TGTGCCAGCAGGATAGGACAGGGAATCTACAATGAGCAGTTCTTC
-	TRBJ2-7	TRBV5-1	once	CASSYRAGYSSYEQYF	TGCGCCAGCAGCTACAGGGCCGGCTATAGCTCCTACGAGCAGTACTTC
-	TRBJ1-2	TRBV9	-	CASSVTDTNYGYTF	TGTGCCAGCAGCGTGACAGATACTAACTATGGCTACACCTTC
-	TRBJ1-2	TRBV7-2	-	CAGRSTTNYGYTF	TGTGCCGGCCGAAGTACCACTAACTATGGCTACACCTTC
-	TRBJ1-2	TRBV7-2	-	CASSLQNYGYTF	TGTGCCAGCAGCTTACAGAACTATGGCTACACCTTC
TRBD1	TRBJ1-2	TRBV5-1	-	CASSQDRLRGYTF	TGCGCCAGCAGTCAGGACAGGCTTCGAGGCTACACCTTC
-	TRBJ1-1	TRBV11-2	once	CASSAISPGQRNTEAFF	TGTGCCAGCAGCGCCATATCACCGGGACAAAGAAACACTGAAGCTTTCTTT
TRBD2	TRBJ2-7	TRBV7-9	-	CASQGGGWSEQYF	TGTGCCAGCCAGGGCGGGGGTTGGAGCGAGCAGTACTTC
-	TRBJ1-1	TRBV19	-	CASSIVLSAGHTEAFF	TGTGCCAGTAGTATAGTTTTGTCGGCGGGACACACTGAAGCTTTCTTT
-	TRBJ2-7	TRBV12-5	-	CASGLVNSYEQYF	TGTGCTAGTGGTTTGGTTAACTCCTACGAGCAGTACTTC